The 18 T cell receptor beta chains reported below all come from one sample, sequenced in a study of cytomegalovirus exposure and HLA in healthy donors. PCR primers comprised 60 Vbeta and 13 Jbeta primers. Assay: immunoSEQ multiplex PCR; the TCRdb copy retains only in-frame clones and omits some. The sample contains approximately 170,000 clones, more than 70% of which appear only once. Sequencing was carried out using PBMCs. These receptors originate from a male donor in good health and CMV-seronegative.

The chain uses TRBV19 and TRBJ2-1, with a possible D match to TRBD2 (6 bases). Germline assignment: CDR1 LNHDA and CDR2 SQIVND (reference sequence). The CDR3 is 15 amino acids. The ends were cut back, 6 bases at V and 2 bases at J, with 14 bases in the middle. CDR3 DNA: TGTGCCAGTAGCCCTGGGGCGGGACCCTACAATGAGCAGTTCTTC. This translates into CASSPGAGPYNEQFF.

In DNA, the CDR3 is TGTGCCAGCAGCGTACAGGGATGGAACACTGAAGCTTTCTTT. It encodes CASSVQGWNTEAFF. The chain carries TRBV9 and TRBJ1-1; the D gene is possibly TRBD1 (5 bases). The CDR3 covers 14 residues. Germline CDR1 SGDLS, CDR2 YYNGEE. The V end was cut by 1 base, the J end by 1 base, with 8 bases between.

The chain carries TRBV4-3 and TRBJ2-1, with unresolved D. Looked up from germline, CDR1 is LGHNA and CDR2 is YSLEER. The CDR3 length is 13 residues. V lost 0 bases to trimming and J lost 9 bases, with 9 bases between them. The chain's CDR3 is CASSQDLPGEQFF. The CDR3, as DNA: TGCGCCAGCAGCCAAGATCTTCCGGGTGAGCAGTTCTTC.

The chain employs TRBV6-6 and TRBJ2-1; TRBD2 might be the D (5 bases). Germline loops: CDR1 MNHNY, CDR2 SVGAGI (reference sequence). The V end lost 1 base, the J end lost 3 bases, and 13 bases lay between the germline ends. The CDR3 spans 16 residues. The DNA for the CDR3 is TGTGCCAGCAGTTACTTGGGGAGCGAGAACTACAATGAGCAGTTCTTC. It codes for CASSYLGSENYNEQFF.

This clone was seen once. The chain couples TRBV2 to TRBJ2-3; a weak D match, TRBD1 (5 bases). Trimming removed 8 bases at V and 4 bases at J, with 10 bases between. The CDR3 spans 12 residues. CDR1 is SNHLY, CDR2 FYNNEI, per germline. The CDR3 protein is CASRWGSDTQYF. CDR3 DNA: TGTGCCAGCCGCTGGGGCTCAGATACGCAGTATTTT.

The chain is built from TRBV7-9 and TRBJ1-2, with D possibly matching TRBD1 (5 bases). Germline values: CDR1 SEHNR, CDR2 FQNEAQ (reference sequence). The V end was cut by 1 base, the J end by 5 bases, with 11 bases between. This CDR3 is 14 amino acids long. CDR3 in DNA: TGTGCCAGCAGCTTAGGAGTCCAGGGTTATGGCTACACCTTC. Residues: CASSLGVQGYGYTF.

This chain joins TRBV9 and TRBJ2-3, with a weak D call TRBD2 (5 bases). Trimming cost V 3 bases and J 6 bases, with 14 bases left between them. The V gene's germline CDR1 is SGDLS and CDR2 YYNGEE. The CDR3 has 14 amino acids. The CDR3 sequence: CASSDLRTGDTQYF. Here the CDR3 DNA reads TGTGCCAGCAGCGACCTTCGGACTGGGGATACGCAGTATTTT.

The chain links TRBV7-2 to TRBJ2-5; 9 positions match TRBD1. Germline lookup yields CDR1 SGHTA and CDR2 FQGNSA. V shed 4 bases and J 0 bases; nucleotides not matched to a gene: 12. This CDR3 has 18 amino acids. CDR3 region: CASSSVPGQGIYQETQYF. Here the CDR3 DNA reads TGTGCCAGCAGCTCAGTCCCGGGACAGGGAATTTACCAAGAGACCCAGTACTTC. The variable domain in full, completed from reference TRBV7-2 and TRBJ2-5, reads GAGVSQSPSNKVTEKGKDVELRCDPISGHTALYWYRQSLGQGLEFLIYFQGNSAPDKSGLPSDRFSAERTGGSVSTLTIQRTQQEDSAVYLCASSSVPGQGIYQETQYFGPGTRLLVL.

Comment on this clone: At the DNA level, this CDR3 is encoded by other sequences in the same sample as well. The chain links TRBV25-1 to TRBJ1-4, with 10 bases aligning to TRBD1. The CDR3 runs to 14 residues. Trimming cost V 3 bases and J 10 bases; bases outside gene matches: 5. The germline V gene encodes CDR1 MGHDK and CDR2 SYGVNS. The CDR3 here is CASSDPGQGRKLFF. CDR3 nucleotide sequence: TGTGCCAGCAGTGATCCGGGACAGGGGAGAAAACTGTTTTTT.

This clone was seen a few times. The chain couples TRBV6-5 to TRBJ1-5, with D uncertain. Trimming took 5 bases from V and 0 from J, leaving 8 bases between them. Germline values: CDR1 MNHEY, CDR2 SVGAGI. The CDR3 covers 14 residues. The CDR3 loop reads CASSAEDSNQPQHF. DNA for the CDR3: TGTGCCAGCAGTGCAGAGGATAGCAATCAGCCCCAGCATTTT.

This chain links TRBV6-5 with TRBJ2-1, with TRBD2 matching over 11 bases. Unmatched junction bases numbered 2, after V lost 9 bases and J lost 4 bases. The CDR3 loop spans 13 amino acids. Germline V CDR1 and CDR2: MNHEY, SVGAGI. The CDR3 sequence is CASGTSGYNEQFF. CDR3 sequence (DNA): TGTGCCAGTGGGACTAGCGGATACAATGAGCAGTTCTTC.

This chain links TRBV7-2 with TRBJ2-7, with TRBD2 matching 8 bases. Trimming took 1 base from V and 4 from J; bases not matched to a gene: 18. Germline CDR1 is SGHTA and CDR2 is FQGNSA. The CDR3 extends over 19 amino acids. CDR3 DNA: TGTGCCAGCAGCTTAGTTTCCGGGGGGGGTTCGGGGGAATGGTACGAGCAGTACTTC. Translating it yields CASSLVSGGGSGEWYEQYF.

The chain carries TRBV10-1 and TRBJ2-2, with 8 bases that match TRBD1. Germline CDR1 is WNHNN and CDR2 is SYGVQD (reference sequence). The length of the CDR3 is 14 residues. J lost 4 bases, V lost 4 bases, and 2 bases had no gene match. The CDR3 DNA sequence: TGCGCCAGCAGTGGGACAGGGTTCACCGGGGAGCTGTTTTTT. Its protein product is CASSGTGFTGELFF.

The V call is TRBV19, the J call TRBJ2-3; weak D call: TRBD2 (5 bases). V was trimmed by 3 bases and J by 2 bases, leaving 9 bases between them. The CDR3 is 14 amino acids. Germline V gene sequence: CDR1 LNHDA, CDR2 SQIVND (reference sequence). CDR3 DNA sequence: TGTGCCAGTAGTATGGCGGGCTCCACAGATACGCAGTATTTT. Amino acid sequence: CASSMAGSTDTQYF. The whole variable domain, remainder taken from reference TRBV19 and TRBJ2-3, is DGGITQSPKYLFRKEGQNVTLSCEQNLNHDAMYWYRQDPGQGLRLIYYSQIVNDFQKGDIAEGYSVSREKKESFPLTVTSAQKNPTAFYLCASSMAGSTDTQYFGPGTRLTVL.

This chain joins TRBV18 and TRBJ2-1; 7 positions agree with TRBD1. The CDR3 extends over 13 amino acids. Germline CDR1 is KGHSH and CDR2 is LQKENI. V lost 3 bases, J lost 6 bases, and 2 bases stayed unmatched. This CDR3 is CASSPTGFNEQFF. DNA of the CDR3: TGTGCCAGCTCACCGACAGGGTTCAATGAGCAGTTCTTC.

The V and J genes are TRBV29-1 and TRBJ1-2; TRBD1 matches at 7 bases. Germline V gives CDR1 SQVTM, CDR2 ANQGSEA. The V gene end was trimmed by 7 bases and the J gene end by 8 bases; junction bases not matched to a gene: 13. This CDR3 comprises 13 residues. The CDR3 region is CSGGTVGPGGYTF. DNA of the CDR3: TGCAGCGGGGGGACAGTAGGGCCAGGGGGCTACACCTTC.

This clone was picked up a small number of times. V and J are TRBV30 and TRBJ1-1; tentative D call: TRBD1 (6 bases). The CDR3 length is 16 residues. Trimming took 0 bases from V and 2 from J, leaving 16 bases between them. Germline V gives CDR1 GTSNPN, CDR2 SVGIG (reference sequence). CDR3 protein: CAWSVWGGPDNTEAFF. CDR3 in DNA: TGTGCCTGGAGTGTATGGGGGGGGCCAGACAACACTGAAGCTTTCTTT.

The chain combines TRBV10-3 with TRBJ1-2; 10 bases line up with TRBD1. Germline CDR1 is ENHRY and CDR2 is SYGVKD. The length of the CDR3 is 15 residues. Unmatched junction bases numbered 8, after V lost 3 bases and J lost 7 bases. CDR3 region: CAISEGTGVIFGYTF. The CDR3 region has the DNA TGTGCCATCAGTGAAGGGACAGGGGTAATTTTTGGCTACACCTTC.